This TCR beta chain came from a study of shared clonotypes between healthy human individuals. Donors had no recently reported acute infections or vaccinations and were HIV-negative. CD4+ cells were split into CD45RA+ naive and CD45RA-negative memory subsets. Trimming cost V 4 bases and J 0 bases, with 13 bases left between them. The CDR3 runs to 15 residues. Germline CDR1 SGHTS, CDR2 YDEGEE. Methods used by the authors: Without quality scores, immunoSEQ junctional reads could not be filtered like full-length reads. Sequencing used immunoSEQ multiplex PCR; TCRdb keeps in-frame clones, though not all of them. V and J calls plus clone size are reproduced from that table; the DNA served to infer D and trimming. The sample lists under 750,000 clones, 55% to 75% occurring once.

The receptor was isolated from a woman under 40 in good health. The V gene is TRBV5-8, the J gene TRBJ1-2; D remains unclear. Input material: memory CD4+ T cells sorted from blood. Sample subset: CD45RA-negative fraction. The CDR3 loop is CASSAKRTANYGYTF. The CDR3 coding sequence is TGTGCCAGCAGCGCTAAAAGGACGGCTAACTATGGCTACACCTTC.